What follows are 14 T cell receptor beta chains derived from one specimen sequenced in a study of primary melanoma T cells and metastatic recurrence. Assay: immunoSEQ multiplex PCR; the TCRdb copy retains only in-frame clones and omits some. This table holds about 1,100 clones, about four fifths found once. The specimen was melanoma tumor tissue. These receptors originate from a human donor with melanoma.

This clone was recorded a few times. The gene calls are TRBV19 and TRBJ1-5; the match to TRBD1 covers 8 bases. J was trimmed by 6 bases and V by 7 bases; bases with no gene match: 11. Germline V CDR1 and CDR2: LNHDA, SQIVND (reference sequence). This CDR3 has 15 residues. The CDR3 DNA reads as TGTGCCAGTACGGAGGGGACAGGCCTCGGTCAGCCCCAGCATTTT. Translating it yields CASTEGTGLGQPQHF.

The chain carries TRBV6-8 and TRBJ2-7; a possible D gene is TRBD2 (7 bases). CDR1 MNHGY and CDR2 SAAAGT come from the germline V gene. Trimming removed 7 bases at V and 3 bases at J, with 16 bases between. The CDR3 sequence is 14 residues long. CDR3 in amino acids: CASKEAGANYEQYF. The CDR3 coding sequence is TGTGCCAGCAAGGAGGCGGGGGCCAACTACGAGCAGTACTTC.

CDR3 sequence: CASSWAGGRDNEQFF. The CDR3 coding sequence is TGTGCCAGCAGCTGGGCAGGGGGAAGGGACAATGAGCAGTTCTTC. The chain is built from TRBV11-3 and TRBJ2-1; TRBD1 aligns across 7 bases. Trimming at V came to 4 bases and at J to 5 bases, leaving 8 bases not matched to a gene. This CDR3 is 15 amino acids long. Per the germline V gene, CDR1 is SGHNT and CDR2 is YENEEA.

The chain uses TRBV18 and TRBJ2-7; TRBD1 is a possible D gene (6 bases). Between the trimmed V and J ends, which lost 6 bases and 4 bases, there was a span of 13 bases. This CDR3 is built from 13 residues. CDR1 and CDR2 (germline): KGHSH, LQKENI. CDR3 bases: TGTGCCAGCTCGGCCGGCAGGGGTTACGAGCAGTACTTC. Protein: CASSAGRGYEQYF. Full variable domain (outside the CDR3, taken from reference TRBV18 and TRBJ2-7): NAGVMQNPRHLVRRRGQEARLRCSPMKGHSHVYWYRQLPEEGLKFMVYLQKENIIDESGMPKERFSAEFPKEGPSILRIQQVVRGDSAAYFCASSAGRGYEQYFGPGTRLTVT.

The chain combines TRBV30 with TRBJ2-5; 11 nucleotides match TRBD2. The CDR3 extends over 16 amino acids. Trimming took 1 base from V and 5 from J; bases not matched to a gene: 9. Looked up from germline, CDR1 is GTSNPN and CDR2 is SVGIG (reference sequence). The CDR3 nucleotides are TGTGCCTGGAGTGGCCCATTACTAGCGGGAGCTGAGACCCAGTACTTC. It specifies CAWSGPLLAGAETQYF.

The rearrangement links TRBV30 to TRBJ2-5; tentative D call: TRBD1 (6 bases). This CDR3 has 15 amino acids. Trimming took 2 bases from V and 5 from J, leaving 18 bases between them. Germline V gene lookup returns CDR1 GTSNPN and CDR2 SVGIG (reference sequence). CDR3 sequence reads: CAWSLKTGGEETQYF. In nucleotides, the CDR3 is TGTGCCTGGAGTTTAAAGACAGGAGGCGAGGAGACCCAGTACTTC.

The chain has TRBV29-1 and TRBJ2-3, with TRBD2 matching over 10 bases. V lost 8 bases to trimming and J lost 0 bases; unmatched junction nucleotides: 8. Germline V gives CDR1 SQVTM, CDR2 ANQGSEA. The CDR3 has 15 amino acids. The CDR3 nucleotides read TGCAGCTCACTTCAGCGGGGGGGAAGCACAGATACGCAGTATTTT. It codes for CSSLQRGGSTDTQYF.

The chain joins TRBV23-1 to TRBJ2-2; 7 bases map to TRBD1. TRBV23-1 is noted as an ORF with a role that remains uncertain. V gave up 3 bases and J gave up 4 bases; unmatched junction bases: 8. The CDR3 totals 16 residues. The CDR3 coding sequence is TGCGCCAGCAGTCAGGACAGGAGGCCCTTCACCGGGGAGCTGTTTTTT. Amino acids: CASSQDRRPFTGELFF.

The chain couples TRBV11-3 to TRBJ2-3; a possible D gene is TRBD2 (7 bases). The CDR3 contains 15 residues. Germline assignment: CDR1 SGHNT and CDR2 YENEEA. The V gene lost 1 base and the J gene lost 5 bases, with 13 bases spanning the gap. The CDR3 loop reads CASSLGGGAVDTQYF. As DNA, the CDR3 is TGTGCCAGCAGCTTAGGAGGGGGGGCGGTAGATACGCAGTATTTT.

This sequence joins TRBV19 and TRBJ1-2; 7 bases map to TRBD1. CDR3 length: 15 amino acids. Losses at the gene ends were 6 bases for V and 3 bases for J; bases not matched to a gene: 10. Germline CDR1 and CDR2: LNHDA and SQIVND (reference sequence). The CDR3 region is CASSTPQGGYYGYTF. CDR3 coding DNA: TGTGCCAGTAGCACACCCCAGGGGGGCTACTATGGCTACACCTTC.

The chain couples TRBV6-8 to TRBJ2-5; 8 bases line up with TRBD1. V lost 0 bases, J lost 3 bases, and 6 bases stayed unmatched. This CDR3 is built from 16 residues. Germline V CDR1 and CDR2: MNHGY, SAAAGT. The CDR3 here is CASSYSPAGGEETQYF. The CDR3 bases are TGTGCCAGCAGTTACTCTCCGGCAGGGGGCGAAGAGACCCAGTACTTC.

The chain is built from TRBV11-3 and TRBJ2-6, with D hard to call. The V end was cut by 5 bases, the J end by 4 bases, with 9 bases between. The CDR3 is 14 residues long. Germline CDR1 SGHNT, CDR2 YENEEA. Here the CDR3 DNA reads TGTGCCAGCAGCCTTAATTTCGGGGCCAACGTCCTGACTTTC. It specifies CASSLNFGANVLTF.

This clone has a handful of counts. V is TRBV18 and J is TRBJ1-5; D not resolved. The CDR3 runs 17 residues. Trimming cost V 3 bases and J 0 bases, with 15 bases left between them. The V gene's germline CDR1 is KGHSH and CDR2 LQKENI. CDR3 in DNA: TGTGCCAGCTCACCTATGGGAGCGGGCTATAGCAATCAGCCCCAGCATTTT. It yields the protein CASSPMGAGYSNQPQHF.

The V call is TRBV6-8, the J call TRBJ2-6, with D tentatively TRBD1 or TRBD2 (5 bases each). The CDR3 spans 16 residues. The germline gives CDR1 MNHGY, CDR2 SAAAGT. V was pared by 10 bases and J by 0 bases, with 16 bases between. In DNA, the CDR3 is TGTGCCACCTCCCGGGACGCGGGCTCTGGGGCCAACGTCCTGACTTTC. It is translated as CATSRDAGSGANVLTF.